The source of this TCR beta chain is a study of STAT5B mutations in CD4+ large granular lymphocyte leukemia. Here immunoSEQ multiplex PCR was the method, and the copy in TCRdb shows in-frame clones only, minus some. The sample carries approximately 23,000 clones, about 79% recorded once. This CDR3 comprises 13 residues. The germline gives CDR1 SGHRS, CDR2 YFSETQ. V lost 4 bases and J 6 bases, leaving 14 bases between the germline ends. This clonotype originated in a human donor in good health. The chain employs TRBV5-1 and TRBJ2-7; possible D gene TRBD1, 6 bases. The sequenced sample consisted of CD4+ T cells from blood buffy coats. This CDR3 reads CASSRATGFEQYF. CDR3 sequence (DNA): TGCGCCAGCAGCCGCGCTACAGGGTTCGAGCAGTACTTC. The variable domain in full, with the rest retrieved from reference TRBV5-1 and TRBJ2-7, is KAGVTQTPRYLIKTRGQQVTLSCSPISGHRSVSWYQQTPGQGLQFLFEYFSETQRNKGNFPGRFSGRQFSNSRSEMNVSTLELGDSALYLCASSRATGFEQYFGPGTRLTVT.